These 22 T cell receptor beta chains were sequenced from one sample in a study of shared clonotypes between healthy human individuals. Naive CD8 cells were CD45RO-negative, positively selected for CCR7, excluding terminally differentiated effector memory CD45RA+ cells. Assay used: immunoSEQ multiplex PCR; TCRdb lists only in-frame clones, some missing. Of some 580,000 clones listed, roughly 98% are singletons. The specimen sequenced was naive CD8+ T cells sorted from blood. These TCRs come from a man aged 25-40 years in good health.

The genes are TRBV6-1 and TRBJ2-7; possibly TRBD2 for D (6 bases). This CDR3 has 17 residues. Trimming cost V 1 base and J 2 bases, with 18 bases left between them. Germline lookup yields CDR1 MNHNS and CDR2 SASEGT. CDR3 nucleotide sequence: TGTGCCAGCAGTGAAGTGCCTCTACGGGGGTTGACCTACGAGCAGTACTTC. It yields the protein CASSEVPLRGLTYEQYF.

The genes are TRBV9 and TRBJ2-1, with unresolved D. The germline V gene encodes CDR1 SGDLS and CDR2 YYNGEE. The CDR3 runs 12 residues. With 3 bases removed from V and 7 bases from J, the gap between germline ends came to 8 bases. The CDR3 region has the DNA TGTGCCAGCAGCGCGCGTGAGAATGAGCAGTTCTTC. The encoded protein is CASSARENEQFF.

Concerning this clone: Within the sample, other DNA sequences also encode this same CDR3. The CDR3 DNA reads TGTGCCAGCAGCTGGACAGGCGAGCAGTACTTC. Protein product: CASSWTGEQYF. The genes are TRBV5-6 and TRBJ2-7, with 7 bases lining up with TRBD1. J lost 6 bases, V lost 3 bases, and 0 bases had no gene match. CDR1 and CDR2 (germline): SGHDT, YYEEEE. The CDR3 has 11 residues. The full variable domain, with the rest looked up from reference TRBV5-6 and TRBJ2-7, is DAGVTQSPTHLIKTRGQQVTLRCSPKSGHDTVSWYQQALGQGPQFIFQYYEEEERQRGNFPDRFSGHQFPNYSSELNVNALLLGDSALYLCASSWTGEQYFGPGTRLTVT.

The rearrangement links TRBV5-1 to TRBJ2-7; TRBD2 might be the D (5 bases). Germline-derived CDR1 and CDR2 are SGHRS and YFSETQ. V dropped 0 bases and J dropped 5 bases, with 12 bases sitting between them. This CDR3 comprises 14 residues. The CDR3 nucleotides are TGCGCCAGCAGCTTGGCGGGGATCCTGGACGAGCAGTACTTC. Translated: CASSLAGILDEQYF.

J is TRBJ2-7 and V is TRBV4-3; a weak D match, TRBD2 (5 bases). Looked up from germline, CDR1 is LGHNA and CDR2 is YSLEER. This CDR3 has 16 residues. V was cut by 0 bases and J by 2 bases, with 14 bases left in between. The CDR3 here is CASSQDTQDSPYEQYF. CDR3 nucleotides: TGCGCCAGCAGCCAAGATACGCAGGACTCCCCCTACGAGCAGTACTTC.

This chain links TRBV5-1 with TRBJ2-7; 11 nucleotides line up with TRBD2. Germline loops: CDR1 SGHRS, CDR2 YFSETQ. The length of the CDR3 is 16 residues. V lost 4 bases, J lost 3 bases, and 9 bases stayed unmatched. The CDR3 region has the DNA TGCGCCAGCAGCGGATCACTAGCGGGAGACCTCTACGAGCAGTACTTC. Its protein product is CASSGSLAGDLYEQYF.

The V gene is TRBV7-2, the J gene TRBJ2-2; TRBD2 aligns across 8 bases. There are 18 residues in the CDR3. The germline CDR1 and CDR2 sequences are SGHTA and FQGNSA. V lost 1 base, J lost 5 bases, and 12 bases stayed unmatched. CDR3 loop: CASSLVGRSGSGTGELFF. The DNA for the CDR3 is TGTGCCAGCAGCTTAGTTGGAAGAAGCGGGAGTGGAACCGGGGAGCTGTTTTTT. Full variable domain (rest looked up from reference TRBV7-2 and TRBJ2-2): GAGVSQSPSNKVTEKGKDVELRCDPISGHTALYWYRQSLGQGLEFLIYFQGNSAPDKSGLPSDRFSAERTGGSVSTLTIQRTQQEDSAVYLCASSLVGRSGSGTGELFFGEGSRLTVL.

CDR3 nucleotide sequence: TGTGCCAGCAGCTCCGGACTAGCGGGAGACTCAGATACGCAGTATTTT. Its translation: CASSSGLAGDSDTQYF. V and J are TRBV7-9 and TRBJ2-3; 13 nucleotides match TRBD2. Germline assignment: CDR1 SEHNR and CDR2 FQNEAQ (reference sequence). The trim removed 4 bases at V and 4 bases at J, leaving 5 bases unmatched. There are 16 residues in the CDR3.

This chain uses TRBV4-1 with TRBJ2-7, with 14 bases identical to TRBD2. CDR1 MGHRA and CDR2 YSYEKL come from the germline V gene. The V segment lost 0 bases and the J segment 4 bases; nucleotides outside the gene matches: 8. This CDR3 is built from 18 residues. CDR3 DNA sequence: TGCGCCAGCAGCCAAGAGACTAGCGGGAGGGCCATATGGTACGAGCAGTACTTC. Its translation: CASSQETSGRAIWYEQYF.

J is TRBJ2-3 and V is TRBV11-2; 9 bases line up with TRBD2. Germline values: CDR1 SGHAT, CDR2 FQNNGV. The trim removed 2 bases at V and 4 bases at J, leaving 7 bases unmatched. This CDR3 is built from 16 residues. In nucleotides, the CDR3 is TGTGCCAGCAGCTTAATCGGGGCGGGAGGGCCAGATACGCAGTATTTT. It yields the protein CASSLIGAGGPDTQYF.

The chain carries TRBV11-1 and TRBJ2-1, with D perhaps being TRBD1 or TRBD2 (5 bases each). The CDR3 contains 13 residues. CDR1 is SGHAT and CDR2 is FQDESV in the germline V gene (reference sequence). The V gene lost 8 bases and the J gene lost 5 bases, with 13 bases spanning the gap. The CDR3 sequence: CASRALGHNEQFF. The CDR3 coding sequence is TGTGCCAGCCGCGCCCTGGGACACAATGAGCAGTTCTTC.

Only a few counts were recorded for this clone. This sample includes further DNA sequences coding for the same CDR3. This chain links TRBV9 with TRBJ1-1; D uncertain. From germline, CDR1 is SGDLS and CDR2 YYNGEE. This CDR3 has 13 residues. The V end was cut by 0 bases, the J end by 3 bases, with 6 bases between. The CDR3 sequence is CASSVGGYTEAFF. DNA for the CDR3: TGTGCCAGCAGCGTAGGAGGGTACACTGAAGCTTTCTTT.

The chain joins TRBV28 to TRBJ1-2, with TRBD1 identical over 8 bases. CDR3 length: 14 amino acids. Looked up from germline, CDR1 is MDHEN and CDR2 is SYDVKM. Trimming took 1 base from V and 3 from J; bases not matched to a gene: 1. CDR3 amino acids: CASSLLTGDYGYTF. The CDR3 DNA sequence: TGTGCCAGCAGTTTATTGACAGGGGACTATGGCTACACCTTC.

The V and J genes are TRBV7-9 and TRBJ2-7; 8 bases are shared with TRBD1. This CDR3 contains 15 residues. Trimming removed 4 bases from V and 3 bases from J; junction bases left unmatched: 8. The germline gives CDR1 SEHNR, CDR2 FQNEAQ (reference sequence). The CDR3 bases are TGTGCCAGCAGCTCCCGGGACAGGACACGCTACGAGCAGTACTTC. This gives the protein CASSSRDRTRYEQYF.

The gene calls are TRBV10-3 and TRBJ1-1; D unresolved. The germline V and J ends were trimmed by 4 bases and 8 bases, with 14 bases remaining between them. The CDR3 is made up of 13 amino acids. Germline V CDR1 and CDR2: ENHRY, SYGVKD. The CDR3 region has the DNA TGTGCCATCAGTGCTCCGTCGGAAAACGAAGCTTTCTTT. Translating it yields CAISAPSENEAFF.

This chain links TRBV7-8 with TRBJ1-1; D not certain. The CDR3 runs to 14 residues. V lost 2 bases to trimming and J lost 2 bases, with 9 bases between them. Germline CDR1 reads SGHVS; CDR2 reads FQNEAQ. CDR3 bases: TGTGCCAGCAGCTTAATGGCCTATAACACTGAAGCTTTCTTT. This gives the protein CASSLMAYNTEAFF.

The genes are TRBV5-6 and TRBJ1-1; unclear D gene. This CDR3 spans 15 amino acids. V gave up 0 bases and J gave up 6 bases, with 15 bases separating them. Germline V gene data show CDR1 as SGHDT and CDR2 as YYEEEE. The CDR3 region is CASSLAARVRAEAFF. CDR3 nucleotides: TGTGCCAGCAGCTTGGCGGCCCGGGTGAGGGCTGAAGCTTTCTTT.

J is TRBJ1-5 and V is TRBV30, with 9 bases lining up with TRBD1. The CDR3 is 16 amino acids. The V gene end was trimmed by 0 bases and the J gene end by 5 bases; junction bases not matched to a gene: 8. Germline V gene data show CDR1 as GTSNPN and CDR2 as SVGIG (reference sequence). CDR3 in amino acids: CAWSVRKGQGYQPQHF. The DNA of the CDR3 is TGTGCCTGGAGTGTACGTAAGGGACAGGGTTATCAGCCCCAGCATTTT.

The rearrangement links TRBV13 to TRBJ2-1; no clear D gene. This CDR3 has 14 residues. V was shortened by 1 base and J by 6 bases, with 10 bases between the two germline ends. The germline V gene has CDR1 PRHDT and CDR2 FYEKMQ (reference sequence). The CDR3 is CASSLVGLPNEQFF. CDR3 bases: TGTGCCAGCAGCTTAGTAGGTCTACCCAATGAGCAGTTCTTC.

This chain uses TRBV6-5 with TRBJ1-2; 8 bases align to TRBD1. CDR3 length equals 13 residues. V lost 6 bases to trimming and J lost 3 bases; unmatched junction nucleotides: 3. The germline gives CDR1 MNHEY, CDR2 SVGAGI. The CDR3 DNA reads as TGTGCCAGCAGGGACAGGGCCTACTATGGCTACACCTTC. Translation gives CASRDRAYYGYTF.

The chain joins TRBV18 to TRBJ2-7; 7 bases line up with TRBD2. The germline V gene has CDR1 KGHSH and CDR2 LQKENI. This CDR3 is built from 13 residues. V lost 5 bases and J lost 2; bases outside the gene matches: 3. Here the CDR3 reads CASSTAGPYEQYF. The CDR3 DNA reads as TGTGCCAGCTCAACAGCGGGGCCCTACGAGCAGTACTTC.

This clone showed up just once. The CDR3 sequence: CASSWTGGAYGYTF. DNA of the CDR3: TGTGCCAGCAGTTGGACAGGGGGCGCGTATGGCTACACCTTC. The V call is TRBV6-5, the J call TRBJ1-2; 11 bases line up with TRBD1. Germline assignment: CDR1 MNHEY and CDR2 SVGAGI. CDR3 length equals 14 residues. Losses at the gene ends were 4 bases for V and 5 bases for J; bases not matched to a gene: 3.